This T cell receptor beta chain is drawn from a study of cytomegalovirus exposure and HLA in healthy donors. Primers: 60 Vbeta forward and 13 Jbeta reverse. The method was immunoSEQ multiplex PCR; TCRdb's version includes in-frame clones alone and lacks a portion of them. There are about 91,000 clones in the sample; around 59% occur only once, and about 2.3% lies in the top ten. Germline CDR1 reads MGHDK; CDR2 reads SYGVNS. The J segment lost 11 bases and the V segment lost 4 bases, leaving 11 bases of the junction unmatched. There are 15 residues in the CDR3. Material for sequencing was PBMCs. The gene calls are TRBV25-1 and TRBJ1-6, with 7 bases identical to TRBD1. The sequence derives from a human donor in good health. The CDR3 here is CASSGRGRSFAPLHF. CDR3 DNA sequence: TGTGCCAGCAGTGGGAGGGGGCGATCGTTCGCACCCCTCCACTTT.